The clone carrying this T cell receptor beta chain was counted ten times or more. What it binds is unknown. Uncontrolled infection, other autoimmune disease, pregnancy and lactation each barred patients from inclusion. PBMCs were sourced from more than 9 ml fresh peripheral blood. This entry comes from a study of T cells in Graves' hyperthyroidism and ophthalmopathy. Study-wide findings and caveats: Median prediction lead before ophthalmopathy onset was about 6.7 months with the model.

Regions amplified from RNA transcripts were the TCR beta CDR3 regions. RT-PCR in the first round (using the HTBI primer set) targeted the TCR CDR3. TCRdb re-called the multiplex PCR reads through MiXCR, storing one row per CDR3 protein. The table includes over 250,000 distinct CDR3 sequences, roughly an eighth detected once. The sequence was obtained from a woman in her 40s with Graves' ophthalmopathy. The sample comprised blood.

As DNA, the CDR3 is TGTGCCAGCACCCGACTAGCGGCCAATGAGCAGTTCTTC. This translates into CASTRLAANEQFF. The chain carries TRBV7-2 and TRBJ2-1; 9 bases map to TRBD2. J lost 6 bases, V lost 7 bases, and 4 bases had no gene match. Looked up from germline, CDR1 is SGHTA and CDR2 is FQGNSA. The CDR3 has 13 amino acids. Variable domain in full (rest from reference TRBV7-2 and TRBJ2-1): GAGVSQSPSNKVTEKGKDVELRCDPISGHTALYWYRQSLGQGLEFLIYFQGNSAPDKSGLPSDRFSAERTGGSVSTLTIQRTQQEDSAVYLCASTRLAANEQFFGPGTRLTVL.